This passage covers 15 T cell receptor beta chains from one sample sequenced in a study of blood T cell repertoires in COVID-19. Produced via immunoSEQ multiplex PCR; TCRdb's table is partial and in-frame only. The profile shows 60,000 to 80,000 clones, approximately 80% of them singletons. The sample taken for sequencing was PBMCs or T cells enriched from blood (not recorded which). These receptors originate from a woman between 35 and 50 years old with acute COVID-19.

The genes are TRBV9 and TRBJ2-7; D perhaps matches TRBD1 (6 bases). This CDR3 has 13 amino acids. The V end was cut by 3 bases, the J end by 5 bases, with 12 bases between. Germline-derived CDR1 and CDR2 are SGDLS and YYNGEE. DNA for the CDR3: TGTGCCAGCAGCGCTGCTCCAGGGGACGAGCAGTACTTC. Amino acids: CASSAAPGDEQYF.

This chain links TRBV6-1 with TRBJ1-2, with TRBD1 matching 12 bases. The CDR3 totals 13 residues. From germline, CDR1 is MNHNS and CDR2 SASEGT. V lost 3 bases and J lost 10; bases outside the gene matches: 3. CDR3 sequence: CASSDRDRGHYTF. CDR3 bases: TGTGCCAGCAGTGATCGGGACAGGGGGCACTACACCTTC.

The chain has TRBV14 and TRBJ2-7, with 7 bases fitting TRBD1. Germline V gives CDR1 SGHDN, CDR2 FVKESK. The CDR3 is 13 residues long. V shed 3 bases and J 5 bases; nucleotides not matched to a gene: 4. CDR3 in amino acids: CASSQYRGHEQYV. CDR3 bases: TGTGCCAGCAGCCAGTACAGGGGCCACGAGCAGTACGTC.

The CDR3 nucleotides read TGTGCCAGCAGCTTGGCCGACGGGGTGAATAAGTACTTC. This encodes CASSLADGVNKYF. J is TRBJ2-4 and V is TRBV5-4; tentative D call: TRBD2 (5 bases). Germline V lookup: CDR1 SGHNT, CDR2 YYREEE (reference sequence). The V and J ends lost 0 bases and 14 bases respectively, with 15 bases between them. This CDR3 is built from 13 residues.

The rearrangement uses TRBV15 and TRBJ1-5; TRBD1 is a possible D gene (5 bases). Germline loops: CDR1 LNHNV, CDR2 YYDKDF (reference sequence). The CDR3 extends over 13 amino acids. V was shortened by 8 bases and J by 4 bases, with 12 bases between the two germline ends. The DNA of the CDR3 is TGTGCCACCGCGCAGGGCCTAAATCAGCCCCAGCATTTT. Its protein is CATAQGLNQPQHF.

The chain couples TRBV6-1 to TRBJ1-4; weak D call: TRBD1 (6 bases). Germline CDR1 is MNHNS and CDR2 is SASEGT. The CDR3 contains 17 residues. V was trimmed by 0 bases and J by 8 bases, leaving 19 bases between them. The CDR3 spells CASSEARGGGQREKLFF. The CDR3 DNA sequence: TGTGCCAGCAGTGAAGCGCGGGGAGGGGGGCAGCGCGAAAAACTGTTTTTT.

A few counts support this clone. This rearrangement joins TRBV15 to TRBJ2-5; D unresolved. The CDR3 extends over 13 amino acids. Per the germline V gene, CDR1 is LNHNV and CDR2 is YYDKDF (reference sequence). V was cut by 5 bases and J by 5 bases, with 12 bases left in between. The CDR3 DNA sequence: TGTGCCACCAGCTGGGTCCCCGGGGAGACCCAGTACTTC. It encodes CATSWVPGETQYF.

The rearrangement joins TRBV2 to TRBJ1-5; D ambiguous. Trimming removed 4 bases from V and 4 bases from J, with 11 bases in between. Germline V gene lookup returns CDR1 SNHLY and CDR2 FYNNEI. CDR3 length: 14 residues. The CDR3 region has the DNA TGTGCCAGCAGTGTTTGGGCCACTAATCAGCCCCAGCATTTT. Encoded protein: CASSVWATNQPQHF. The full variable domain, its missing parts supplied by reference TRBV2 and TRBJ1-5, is EPEVTQTPSHQVTQMGQEVILRCVPISNHLYFYWYRQILGQKVEFLVSFYNNEISEKSEIFDDQFSVERPDGSNFTLKIRSTKLEDSAMYFCASSVWATNQPQHFGDGTRLSIL.

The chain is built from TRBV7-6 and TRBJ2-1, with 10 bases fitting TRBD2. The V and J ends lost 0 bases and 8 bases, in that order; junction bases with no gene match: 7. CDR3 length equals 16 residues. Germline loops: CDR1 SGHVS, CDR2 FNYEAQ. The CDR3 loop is CASSLAFTSGIHEQFF. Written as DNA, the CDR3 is TGTGCCAGCAGCTTAGCGTTTACTAGCGGGATCCATGAGCAGTTCTTC.

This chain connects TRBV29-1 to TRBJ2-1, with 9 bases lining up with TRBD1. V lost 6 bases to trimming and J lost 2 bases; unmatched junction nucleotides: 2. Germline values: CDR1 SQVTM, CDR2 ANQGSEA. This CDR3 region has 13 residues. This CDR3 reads CSVQGAAYNEQFF. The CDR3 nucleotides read TGCAGCGTACAGGGGGCCGCCTACAATGAGCAGTTCTTC.

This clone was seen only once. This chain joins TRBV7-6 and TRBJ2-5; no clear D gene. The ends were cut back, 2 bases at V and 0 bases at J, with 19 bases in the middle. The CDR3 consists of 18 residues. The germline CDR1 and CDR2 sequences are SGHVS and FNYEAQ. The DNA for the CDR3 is TGTGCCAGCAGCTTAATGAGAGAAGCACCACCTCACCAAGAGACCCAGTACTTC. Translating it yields CASSLMREAPPHQETQYF.

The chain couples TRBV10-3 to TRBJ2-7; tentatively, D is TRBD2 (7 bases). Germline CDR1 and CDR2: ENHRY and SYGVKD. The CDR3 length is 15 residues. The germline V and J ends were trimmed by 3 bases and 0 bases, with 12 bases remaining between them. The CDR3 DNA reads TGTGCCATCAGTGACGAAAGGGGGGGCTCCTACGAGCAGTACTTC. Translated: CAISDERGGSYEQYF.

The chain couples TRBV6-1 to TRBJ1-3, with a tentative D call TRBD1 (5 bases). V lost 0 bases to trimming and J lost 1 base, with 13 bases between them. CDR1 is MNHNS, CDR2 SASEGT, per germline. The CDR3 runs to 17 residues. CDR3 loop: CASSEANQGLSGNTIYF. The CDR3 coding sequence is TGTGCCAGCAGTGAAGCTAATCAGGGTCTGTCTGGAAACACCATATATTTT.

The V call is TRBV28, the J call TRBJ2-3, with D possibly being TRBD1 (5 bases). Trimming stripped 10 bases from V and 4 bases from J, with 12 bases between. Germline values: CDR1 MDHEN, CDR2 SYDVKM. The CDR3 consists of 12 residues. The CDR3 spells CAITGSPDTQYF. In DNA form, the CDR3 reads TGTGCCATCACAGGTTCTCCAGATACGCAGTATTTT.

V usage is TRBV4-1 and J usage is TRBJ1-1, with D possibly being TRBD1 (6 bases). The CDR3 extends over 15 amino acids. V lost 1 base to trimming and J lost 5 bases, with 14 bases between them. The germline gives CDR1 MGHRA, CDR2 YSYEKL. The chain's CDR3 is CASSQVEGGLTEAFF. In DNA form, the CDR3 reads TGCGCCAGCAGCCAAGTGGAAGGGGGTTTAACTGAAGCTTTCTTT.